The TCR beta chain described here comes from a study of cytomegalovirus exposure and HLA in healthy donors. Whole-study findings and limits: Within a later analysis, the majority of CMV-associated TCR beta chains appeared HLA-restricted. The study designated 150 to 200 TCR beta chains cytomegalovirus-associated.

Germline V gives CDR1 SGHTS, CDR2 YDEGEE. Deletions cut 7 bases from V and 5 bases from J, with 10 bases between. The CDR3 totals 12 residues. For this clone: The antigen is not known.

In the PCR, 60 Vbeta and 13 Jbeta primers were used. Clones were read by immunoSEQ multiplex PCR, and TCRdb kept only the in-frame ones, dropping some. The profile shows approximately 150,000 clones, about two thirds of them singletons. The chain combines TRBV5-8 with TRBJ2-1; tentatively, D is TRBD2 (6 bases). The sample consisted of PBMCs. The receptor was derived from a man aged 25-45 years in good health and CMV-seropositive. CDR3 protein: CASGTFNNEQFF. The CDR3 coding sequence is TGTGCCAGCGGGACTTTCAACAATGAGCAGTTCTTC.